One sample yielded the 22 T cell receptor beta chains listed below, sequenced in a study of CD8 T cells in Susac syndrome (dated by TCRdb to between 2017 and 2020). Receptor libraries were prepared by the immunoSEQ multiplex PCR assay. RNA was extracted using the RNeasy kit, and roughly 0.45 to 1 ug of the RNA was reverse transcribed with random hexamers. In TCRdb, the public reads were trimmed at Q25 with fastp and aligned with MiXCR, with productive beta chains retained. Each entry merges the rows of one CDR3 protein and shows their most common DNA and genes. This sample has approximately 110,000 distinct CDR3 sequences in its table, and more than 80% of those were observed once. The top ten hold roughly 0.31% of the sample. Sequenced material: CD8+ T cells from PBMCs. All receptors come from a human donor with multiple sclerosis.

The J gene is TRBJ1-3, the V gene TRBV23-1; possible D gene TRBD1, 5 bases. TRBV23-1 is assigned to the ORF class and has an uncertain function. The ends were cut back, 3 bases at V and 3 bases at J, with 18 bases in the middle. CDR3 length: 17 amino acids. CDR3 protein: CASSHPRGLQGGNTIYF. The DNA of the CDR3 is TGCGCCAGCAGTCACCCCCGGGGCCTACAAGGTGGAAACACCATATATTTT.

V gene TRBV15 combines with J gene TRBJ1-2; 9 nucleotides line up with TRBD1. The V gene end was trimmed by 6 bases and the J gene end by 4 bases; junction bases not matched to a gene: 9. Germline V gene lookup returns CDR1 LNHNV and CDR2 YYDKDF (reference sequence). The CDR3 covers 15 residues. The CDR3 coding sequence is TGTGCCACCAGTCGGACAGGGGCCCTCCTCTATGGCTACACCTTC. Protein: CATSRTGALLYGYTF.

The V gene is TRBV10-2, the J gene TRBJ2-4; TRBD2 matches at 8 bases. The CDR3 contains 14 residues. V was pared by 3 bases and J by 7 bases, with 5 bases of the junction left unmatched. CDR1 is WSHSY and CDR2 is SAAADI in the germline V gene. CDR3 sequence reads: CASSEELAVNIQYF. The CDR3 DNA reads TGCGCCAGCAGTGAAGAACTAGCGGTCAACATTCAGTACTTC.

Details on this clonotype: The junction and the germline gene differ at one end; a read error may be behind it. The DNA of the CDR3 is TGTGCCAGCAGTTTGACAGGGTTTTCTGAAGTTTTCTTT. Translating it yields CASSLTGFSEVFF. The rearrangement links TRBV12-3 or TRBV12-4 to TRBJ1-1, with 7 bases fitting TRBD1. This CDR3 contains 13 residues.

In DNA form, the CDR3 reads TGTGCCAGCAAGAGCGGAAACTATGGCTACACCTTC. Protein: CASKSGNYGYTF. V is TRBV12-3 or TRBV12-4 and J is TRBJ1-2; D gene unclear. The CDR3 covers 12 residues. V was shortened by 7 bases and J by 2 bases, with 8 bases between the two germline ends.

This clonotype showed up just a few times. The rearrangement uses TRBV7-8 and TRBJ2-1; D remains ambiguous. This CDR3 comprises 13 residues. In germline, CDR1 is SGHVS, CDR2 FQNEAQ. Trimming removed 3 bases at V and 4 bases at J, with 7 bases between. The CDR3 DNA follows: TGTGCCAGCAGCTTGTCCCGATACAATGAGCAGTTCTTC. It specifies CASSLSRYNEQFF.

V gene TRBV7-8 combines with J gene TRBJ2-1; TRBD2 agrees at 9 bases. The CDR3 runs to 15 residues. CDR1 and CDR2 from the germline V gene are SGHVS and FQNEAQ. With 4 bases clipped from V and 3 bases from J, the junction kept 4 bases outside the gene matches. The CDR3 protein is CASSWRAGGYNEQFF. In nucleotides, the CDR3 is TGTGCCAGCAGCTGGAGAGCGGGAGGCTACAATGAGCAGTTCTTC.

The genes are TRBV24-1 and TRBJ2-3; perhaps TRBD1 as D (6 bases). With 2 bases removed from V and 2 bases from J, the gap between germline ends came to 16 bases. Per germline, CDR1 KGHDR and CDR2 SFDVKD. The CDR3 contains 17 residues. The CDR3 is CATSDYSGTSPTDTQYF. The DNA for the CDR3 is TGTGCCACCAGTGATTATTCCGGGACATCACCCACAGATACGCAGTATTTT.

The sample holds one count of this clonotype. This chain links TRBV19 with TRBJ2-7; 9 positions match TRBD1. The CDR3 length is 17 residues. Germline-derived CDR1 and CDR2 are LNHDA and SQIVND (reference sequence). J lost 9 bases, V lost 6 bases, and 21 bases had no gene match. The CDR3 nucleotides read TGTGCCAGTAGACCCACGCCGCGGGACAGGGACGCCTTGGGGCAGTACTTC. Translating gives CASRPTPRDRDALGQYF. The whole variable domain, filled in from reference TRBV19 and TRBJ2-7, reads DGGITQSPKYLFRKEGQNVTLSCEQNLNHDAMYWYRQDPGQGLRLIYYSQIVNDFQKGDIAEGYSVSREKKESFPLTVTSAQKNPTAFYLCASRPTPRDRDALGQYFGPGTRLTVT.

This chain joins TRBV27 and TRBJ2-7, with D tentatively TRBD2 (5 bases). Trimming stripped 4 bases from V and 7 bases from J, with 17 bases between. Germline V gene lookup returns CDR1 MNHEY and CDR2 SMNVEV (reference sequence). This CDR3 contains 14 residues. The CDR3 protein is CASSSRATSGEQYV. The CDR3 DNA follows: TGTGCCAGCAGTTCCCGGGCCACCTCGGGAGAGCAGTACGTC.

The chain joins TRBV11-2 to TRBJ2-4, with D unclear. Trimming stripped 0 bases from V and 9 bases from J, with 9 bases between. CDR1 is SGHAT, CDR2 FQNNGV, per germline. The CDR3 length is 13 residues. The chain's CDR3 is CASSLDLTTIQYF. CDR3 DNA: TGTGCCAGCAGCTTAGATCTGACGACCATTCAGTACTTC.

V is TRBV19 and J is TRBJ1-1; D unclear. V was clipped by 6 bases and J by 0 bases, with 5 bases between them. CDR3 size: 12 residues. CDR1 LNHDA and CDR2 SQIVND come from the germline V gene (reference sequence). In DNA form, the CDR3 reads TGTGCCAGTAGGCGGGTGAACACTGAAGCTTTCTTT. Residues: CASRRVNTEAFF.

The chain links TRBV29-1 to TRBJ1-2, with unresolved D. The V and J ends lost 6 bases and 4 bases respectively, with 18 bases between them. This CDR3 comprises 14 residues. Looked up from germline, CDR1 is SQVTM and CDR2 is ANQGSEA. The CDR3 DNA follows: TGCAGCGTCCCTACACTCTCAGCCTCCTATGGCTACACCTTC. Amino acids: CSVPTLSASYGYTF.

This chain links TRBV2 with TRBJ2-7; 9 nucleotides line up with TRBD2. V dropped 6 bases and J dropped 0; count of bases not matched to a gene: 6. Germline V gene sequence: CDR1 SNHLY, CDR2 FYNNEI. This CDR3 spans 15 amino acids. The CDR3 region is CASRMLAGSSYEQYF. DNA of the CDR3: TGTGCCAGCAGAATGCTAGCGGGGAGCTCCTACGAGCAGTACTTC. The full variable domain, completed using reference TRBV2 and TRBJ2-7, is EPEVTQTPSHQVTQMGQEVILRCVPISNHLYFYWYRQILGQKVEFLVSFYNNEISEKSEIFDDQFSVERPDGSNFTLKIRSTKLEDSAMYFCASRMLAGSSYEQYFGPGTRLTVT.

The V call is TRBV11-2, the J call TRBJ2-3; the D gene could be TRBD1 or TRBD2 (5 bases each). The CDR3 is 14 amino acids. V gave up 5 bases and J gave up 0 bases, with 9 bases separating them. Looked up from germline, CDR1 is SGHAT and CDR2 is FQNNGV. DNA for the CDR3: TGTGCCAGCAGCCGGGGACGGAGCACAGATACGCAGTATTTT. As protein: CASSRGRSTDTQYF.

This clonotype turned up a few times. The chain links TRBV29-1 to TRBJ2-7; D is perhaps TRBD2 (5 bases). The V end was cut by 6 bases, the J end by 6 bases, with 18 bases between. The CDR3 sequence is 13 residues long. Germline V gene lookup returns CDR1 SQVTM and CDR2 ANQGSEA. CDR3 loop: CSVLPGSSGEQYF. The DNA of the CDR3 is TGCAGCGTCTTACCGGGGTCGTCCGGCGAGCAGTACTTC.

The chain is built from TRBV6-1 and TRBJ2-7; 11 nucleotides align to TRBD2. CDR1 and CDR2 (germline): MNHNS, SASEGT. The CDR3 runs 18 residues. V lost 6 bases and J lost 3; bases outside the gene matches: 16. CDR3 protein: CASSTLAGAPTGDYEQYF. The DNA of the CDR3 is TGTGCCAGCAGCACACTAGCGGGGGCCCCGACGGGAGACTACGAGCAGTACTTC.

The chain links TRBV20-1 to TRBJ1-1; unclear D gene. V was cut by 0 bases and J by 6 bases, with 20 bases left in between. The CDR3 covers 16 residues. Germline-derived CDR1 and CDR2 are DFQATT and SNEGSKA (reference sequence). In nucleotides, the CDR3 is TGCAGTGCTAGAGATTGGGCGGAAGGGAGTAGACCTGAAGCTTTCTTT. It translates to CSARDWAEGSRPEAFF.

The CDR3 nucleotides are TGCGCCAGCAGCTTGTTTCGGGATTCCTATAATTCACCCCTCCACTTT. Residues: CASSLFRDSYNSPLHF. The rearrangement links TRBV5-1 to TRBJ1-6; D remains unclear. There are 16 residues in the CDR3. Looked up from germline, CDR1 is SGHRS and CDR2 is YFSETQ. V was pared by 1 base and J by 1 base, with 9 bases between. Full variable domain (outside the CDR3, taken from reference TRBV5-1 and TRBJ1-6): KAGVTQTPRYLIKTRGQQVTLSCSPISGHRSVSWYQQTPGQGLQFLFEYFSETQRNKGNFPGRFSGRQFSNSRSEMNVSTLELGDSALYLCASSLFRDSYNSPLHFGNGTRLTVT.

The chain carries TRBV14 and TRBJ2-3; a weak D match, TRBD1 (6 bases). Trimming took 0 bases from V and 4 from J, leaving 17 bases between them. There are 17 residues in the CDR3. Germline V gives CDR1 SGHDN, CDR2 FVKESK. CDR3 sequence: CASSQDGGSSWADTQYF. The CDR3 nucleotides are TGTGCCAGCAGCCAAGATGGGGGCTCCTCCTGGGCAGATACGCAGTATTTT.

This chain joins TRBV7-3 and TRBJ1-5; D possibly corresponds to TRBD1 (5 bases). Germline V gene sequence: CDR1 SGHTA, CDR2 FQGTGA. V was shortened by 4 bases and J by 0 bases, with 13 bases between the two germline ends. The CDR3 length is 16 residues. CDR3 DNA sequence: TGTGCCAGCAGCTCCCGGGGGATATATAGCAATCAGCCCCAGCATTTT. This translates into CASSSRGIYSNQPQHF.

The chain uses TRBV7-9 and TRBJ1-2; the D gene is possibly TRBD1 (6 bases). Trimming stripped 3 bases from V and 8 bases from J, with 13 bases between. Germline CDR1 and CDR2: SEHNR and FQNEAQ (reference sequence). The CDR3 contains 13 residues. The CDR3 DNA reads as TGTGCCAGCAGCTTTGGCCGGACAGCCGGCTACACCTTC. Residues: CASSFGRTAGYTF. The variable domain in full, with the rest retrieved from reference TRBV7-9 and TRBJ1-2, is DTGVSQNPRHKITKRGQNVTFRCDPISEHNRLYWYRQTLGQGPEFLTYFQNEAQLEKSRLLSDRFSAERPKGSFSTLEIQRTEQGDSAMYLCASSFGRTAGYTFGSGTRLTVV.